Listed below are T cell receptor beta chains from one sample, sequenced in a study of response to subunit inactivated influenza vaccine. One entry per CDR3 protein, called by TCRdb with MiXCR from the RT-PCR reads. The sample lists hundreds of thousands of distinct CDR3 sequences, approximately 12% occurring once. The starting material was PBMCs from blood, obtained on the day of vaccination. Every receptor here comes from a man over 45 who received an inactivated influenza vaccine. Each CDR3 is given with its conserved first and last residue. D genes are given only for firm matches. Where a row states a size, it is once, few, many or the class of an expanded clone; other rows omit it.

j_call: TRBJ2-7; clone_size: .; v_call: TRBV20-1; d_call: TRBD1; cdr3_nt: TGCAGTGCTAGAGATCAAGGGGGCCCGAAAGGCAATGAGCAGTACTTC; cdr3_aa: CSARDQGGPKGNEQYF
j_call: TRBJ1-1; clone_size: many; v_call: TRBV20-1; d_call: .; cdr3_nt: TGCAGTGCTAGAGGGACAGACTTGAACACTGAAGCTTTCTTT; cdr3_aa: CSARGTDLNTEAFF
j_call: TRBJ2-5; clone_size: .; v_call: TRBV5-6; d_call: TRBD1; cdr3_nt: TGTGCCAGCAGCCAGGGACAGGGGGCCGAGACCCAGTACTTC; cdr3_aa: CASSQGQGAETQYF
j_call: TRBJ1-6; clone_size: .; v_call: TRBV25-1; d_call: TRBD1; cdr3_nt: TGTGCCAGCAGTAAGACAGGGCGGGGTTCACCCCTCCACTTT; cdr3_aa: CASSKTGRGSPLHF
j_call: TRBJ1-2; clone_size: .; v_call: TRBV7-2; d_call: TRBD1; cdr3_nt: TGTGCCAGCAGCACCGGGACAGGACGGAATGGCTACACCTTC; cdr3_aa: CASSTGTGRNGYTF
j_call: TRBJ2-7; clone_size: .; v_call: TRBV7-2; d_call: TRBD1; cdr3_nt: TGTGCCAGCAGCCCATCCGGGACAGGGAACGAGCAGTACTTC; cdr3_aa: CASSPSGTGNEQYF
j_call: TRBJ2-3; clone_size: .; v_call: TRBV20-1; d_call: .; cdr3_nt: TGCAGTGCTAGAGATCAGGGGGGGCATGCTACGCAGTATTTT; cdr3_aa: CSARDQGGHATQYF
j_call: TRBJ2-5; clone_size: few; v_call: TRBV20-1; d_call: .; cdr3_nt: TGCAGTGCTAGTCCCCTAGTAGGAGCGACCCAGTACTTC; cdr3_aa: CSASPLVGATQYF
j_call: TRBJ2-1; clone_size: few; v_call: TRBV11-3; d_call: TRBD1; cdr3_nt: TGTGCCAGCAGCGGAGACAGGGGCCAAAGCTCCTACAATGAGCAGTTCTTC; cdr3_aa: CASSGDRGQSSYNEQFF
j_call: TRBJ1-1; clone_size: few; v_call: TRBV6-1; d_call: .; cdr3_nt: TGTGCCAGCAACCTCAGGGTGCGGGACACTGAAGCTTTCTTT; cdr3_aa: CASNLRVRDTEAFF
j_call: TRBJ2-3; clone_size: .; v_call: TRBV5-1; d_call: TRBD1; cdr3_nt: TGCGCCACCTCCGGGACAGGGGATGATACGCAGTATTTT; cdr3_aa: CATSGTGDDTQYF
j_call: TRBJ2-1; clone_size: .; v_call: TRBV15; d_call: .; cdr3_nt: TGTGCCACCAGCAGAGATCGGCGGGGGACACGGCAGTTCTTC; cdr3_aa: CATSRDRRGTRQFF
j_call: TRBJ2-2; clone_size: .; v_call: TRBV29-1; d_call: .; cdr3_nt: TGCAGCGTTGCCACCCGGTTGCTGAGCGGGGAGCTGTTTTTT; cdr3_aa: CSVATRLLSGELFF
j_call: TRBJ2-7; clone_size: few; v_call: TRBV19; d_call: TRBD2; cdr3_nt: TGTGCCAGTTGGGCGGGGGGCCCACACCCCCTCTACGAGCAGTACTTC; cdr3_aa: CASWAGGPHPLYEQYF
j_call: TRBJ2-6; clone_size: .; v_call: TRBV3-1; d_call: .; cdr3_nt: TGTGCCCTCAGCATCACCCGGTTAGGTTCAAGCTCTGGGGCCAACGTCCTGACTTTC; cdr3_aa: CALSITRLGSSSGANVLTF
j_call: TRBJ2-2; clone_size: .; v_call: TRBV25-1; d_call: .; cdr3_nt: TGTGCCAGCAGTCAGGGGACATACACCGGGGAGCTGTTTTTT; cdr3_aa: CASSQGTYTGELFF
j_call: TRBJ2-3; clone_size: many; v_call: TRBV28; d_call: .; cdr3_nt: TGTGCCAGCAGCCCGACAGGGACTCGCACAGATACGCAGTATTTT; cdr3_aa: CASSPTGTRTDTQYF
j_call: TRBJ1-1; clone_size: .; v_call: TRBV24-1; d_call: .; cdr3_nt: TGTGCCACCAGTGATGGATCGACTGGCCCGAGAGCTTTCTTT; cdr3_aa: CATSDGSTGPRAFF
j_call: TRBJ1-2; clone_size: .; v_call: TRBV6-5; d_call: .; cdr3_nt: TGTGCCAGCAGTTACTCTGGGGTCTCTGGCTACACCTTC; cdr3_aa: CASSYSGVSGYTF
j_call: TRBJ2-3; clone_size: many; v_call: TRBV11-2; d_call: .; cdr3_nt: TGTGCCAGCAGCTCGATGCGAAAGACTACTAGCACAGATACGCAGTATTTT; cdr3_aa: CASSSMRKTTSTDTQYF
j_call: TRBJ1-6; clone_size: .; v_call: TRBV7-2; d_call: .; cdr3_nt: TGTGCCCCCGGGGGGGCCTATAATTCACCCCTCCACTTT; cdr3_aa: CAPGGAYNSPLHF
j_call: TRBJ2-7; clone_size: .; v_call: TRBV2; d_call: TRBD1; cdr3_nt: TGTGCCAGCAGTGTACAGGGGTCTAACTACGAGCAGTACTTC; cdr3_aa: CASSVQGSNYEQYF
j_call: TRBJ2-1; clone_size: many; v_call: TRBV7-9; d_call: TRBD2; cdr3_nt: TGTGCCAGCAGCTGGGGTCTGGCTAGCGGGAGTTCAAATGAGCAGTTCTTC; cdr3_aa: CASSWGLASGSSNEQFF
j_call: TRBJ1-1; clone_size: few; v_call: TRBV5-5; d_call: .; cdr3_nt: TGTGCCAGCAGCTTGGACAGGAGGGACACTGAAGCTTTCTTT; cdr3_aa: CASSLDRRDTEAFF
j_call: TRBJ2-1; clone_size: .; v_call: TRBV12-3/TRBV12-4; d_call: TRBD1; cdr3_nt: TGTGCCAGCAGCCCGGGACAGGGACCTGATGAGCAGTTCTTC; cdr3_aa: CASSPGQGPDEQFF
j_call: TRBJ2-1; clone_size: many; v_call: TRBV27; d_call: .; cdr3_nt: TGTGCCAGCAGTCCTCCAGGGTTCTTTGGCAATGAGCAGTTCTTC; cdr3_aa: CASSPPGFFGNEQFF
j_call: TRBJ2-3; clone_size: .; v_call: TRBV7-2; d_call: .; cdr3_nt: TGTGCCAGCAGCTTAGTTGCCTTACCTCGCACAGATACGCAGTATTTT; cdr3_aa: CASSLVALPRTDTQYF
j_call: TRBJ2-7; clone_size: few; v_call: TRBV11-2; d_call: TRBD1; cdr3_nt: TGTGCCAGCAGCTTAAAAAGAACAGGGGGCCGCTACGAGCAGTACTTC; cdr3_aa: CASSLKRTGGRYEQYF
j_call: TRBJ2-3; clone_size: many; v_call: TRBV5-5; d_call: .; cdr3_nt: TGTGCCAGCAGCTTGGTGGACGCGCGAGATACGCAGTATTTT; cdr3_aa: CASSLVDARDTQYF
j_call: TRBJ2-7; clone_size: .; v_call: TRBV7-2; d_call: .; cdr3_nt: TGTGCCAGCAGCTCCCAAATCCGACTAGGGGGATACGAGCAGTACTTC; cdr3_aa: CASSSQIRLGGYEQYF
j_call: TRBJ2-3; clone_size: .; v_call: TRBV11-3; d_call: TRBD1; cdr3_nt: TGTGCCAGCAGTAACCGGGACAGGGTCACAGATACGCAGTATTTT; cdr3_aa: CASSNRDRVTDTQYF
j_call: TRBJ2-2; clone_size: .; v_call: TRBV19; d_call: .; cdr3_nt: TGTGCCAGTAGTATGTCGGGGATACTCACCGGGGAGCTGTTTTTT; cdr3_aa: CASSMSGILTGELFF
j_call: TRBJ2-3; clone_size: many; v_call: TRBV28; d_call: .; cdr3_nt: TGTGCCAGCAGTTTAGAGCGGAGTAGCACAGATACGCAGTATTTT; cdr3_aa: CASSLERSSTDTQYF
j_call: TRBJ2-1; clone_size: .; v_call: TRBV7-9; d_call: TRBD2; cdr3_nt: TGTGCCAGCAGCTTATTATTAGCGGGAGGGTACAATGAGCAGTTCTTC; cdr3_aa: CASSLLLAGGYNEQFF
j_call: TRBJ2-3; clone_size: many; v_call: TRBV30; d_call: .; cdr3_nt: TGTGCCTGGGGACAAGCAGGAACGCAGTATTTT; cdr3_aa: CAWGQAGTQYF
j_call: TRBJ2-2; clone_size: .; v_call: TRBV5-5; d_call: TRBD1; cdr3_nt: TGTGCCATGGGCCCCGGACAGGGGGTTCCCGGGGAGCTGTTTTTT; cdr3_aa: CAMGPGQGVPGELFF
j_call: TRBJ2-2; clone_size: many; v_call: TRBV3-1; d_call: TRBD2; cdr3_nt: TGTGCCAGCAGCCCCCCTAGCGGGATGGGCACCGGGGAGCTGTTTTTT; cdr3_aa: CASSPPSGMGTGELFF
j_call: TRBJ2-3; clone_size: many; v_call: TRBV29-1; d_call: TRBD2; cdr3_nt: TGCAGCGTTGATTTAGCGGGAGGCAGAAGTGGCACAGATACGCAGTATTTT; cdr3_aa: CSVDLAGGRSGTDTQYF
j_call: TRBJ2-5; clone_size: few; v_call: TRBV12-3/TRBV12-4; d_call: .; cdr3_nt: TGTGCCAGCAGTTTAGTGTGGGGGGCGCACCAAGAGACCCAGTACTTC; cdr3_aa: CASSLVWGAHQETQYF
j_call: TRBJ2-3; clone_size: few; v_call: TRBV6-1; d_call: TRBD1; cdr3_nt: TGTGCCAGCAGTCTAAATCCAATTTCCGGGACAGGGAGCACAGATACGCAGTATTTT; cdr3_aa: CASSLNPISGTGSTDTQYF
j_call: TRBJ2-7; clone_size: few; v_call: TRBV5-1; d_call: .; cdr3_nt: TGCGCCAGCAGCTCGGGCGGGTCAATCTACGAGCAGTACTTC; cdr3_aa: CASSSGGSIYEQYF
j_call: TRBJ1-2; clone_size: .; v_call: TRBV9; d_call: TRBD1; cdr3_nt: TGTGCCAGCAGCGCCCAGGGGGCATCTAACTATGGCTACACCTTC; cdr3_aa: CASSAQGASNYGYTF
j_call: TRBJ2-7; clone_size: .; v_call: TRBV27; d_call: TRBD1; cdr3_nt: TGTGCCAGCAGTGACGGGACAGAGGCCTACGAGCAGTACTTC; cdr3_aa: CASSDGTEAYEQYF
j_call: TRBJ2-3; clone_size: .; v_call: TRBV25-1; d_call: TRBD1; cdr3_nt: TGTGCCAGCAGTGAATATTTGGGTGGTGCAGGGGGCCAAGATACGCAGTATTTT; cdr3_aa: CASSEYLGGAGGQDTQYF